Listed below are T cell receptor beta chains from one sample, sequenced in a study of PD-1 blockade in classical Hodgkin lymphoma. Repertoires were generated with immunoSEQ multiplex PCR, while TCRdb's copy carries only in-frame clones and drops some. The sample shows 15,000 to 20,000 clones, approximately 64% of them seen only once. The sequences come from peripheral blood mononuclear cells (PBMCs), collected before the second cycle of nivolumab. The source is a human donor with classical Hodgkin lymphoma. CDR3s include the opening cysteine and the closing phenylalanine or tryptophan. Each record gives: CDR3 protein, CDR3 DNA, clone size, J gene, D gene, V gene. D genes are given only for firm matches. Expanded clones get a size class; other rows say once, few or many, or leave the size out.

CASSSGQGPYEQYF | TGTGCCAGCAGCTCGGGACAGGGACCCTACGAGCAGTACTTC | . | TRBJ2-7 | TRBD1 | TRBV11-2
CAIIHRGGARTQYF | TGTGCCATCATCCACCGGGGCGGGGCGCGGACCCAGTACTTC | . | TRBJ2-5 | . | TRBV10-3
CSVERGSYEQYF | TGCAGCGTTGAAAGGGGCTCCTACGAGCAGTACTTC | once | TRBJ2-7 | . | TRBV29-1
CASSVGMAGVADTQYF | TGTGCCAGCAGCGTTGGAATGGCGGGAGTTGCAGATACGCAGTATTTT | . | TRBJ2-3 | TRBD2 | TRBV9
CASSQGASGKRSGTDTQYF | TGTGCCAGCAGCCAAGGGGCTAGCGGGAAAAGGTCGGGCACAGATACGCAGTATTTT | . | TRBJ2-3 | TRBD2 | TRBV14
CASSWDSGQGNSPLHF | TGCGCCAGCAGCTGGGACTCCGGACAGGGAAATTCACCCCTCCACTTT | . | TRBJ1-6 | TRBD1 | TRBV5-1
CASTPPGTLTCVSSYNEQFF | TGTGCCAGCACTCCTCCCGGGACTTTGACCTGCGTGAGCTCCTACAATGAGCAGTTCTTC | . | TRBJ2-1 | . | TRBV11-3
CATSTLVDQPQHF | TGTGCCACCAGTACCCTGGTCGATCAGCCCCAGCATTTT | . | TRBJ1-5 | . | TRBV15
CATVGQANTEAFF | TGTGCCACCGTGGGACAGGCAAACACTGAAGCTTTCTTT | . | TRBJ1-1 | TRBD1 | TRBV15
CASSWWTSGLSYNEQFF | TGTGCCAGCAGCTGGTGGACTAGCGGACTTTCCTACAATGAGCAGTTCTTC | . | TRBJ2-1 | TRBD2 | TRBV5-6
CAGSLVGSGRNEQFF | TGTGCCGGCAGCTTAGTTGGGAGCGGGAGGAATGAGCAGTTCTTC | . | TRBJ2-1 | TRBD2 | TRBV7-9
CASSQEPLAGANEQFF | TGCGCCAGCAGCCAAGAACCACTAGCGGGAGCCAATGAGCAGTTCTTC | . | TRBJ2-1 | TRBD2 | TRBV4-1
CASSLGGPAYEQYF | TGTGCCAGCAGTTTAGGAGGGCCCGCCTACGAGCAGTACTTC | medium-sized | TRBJ2-7 | . | TRBV27
CATSRDVNQPQHF | TGTGCCACCAGCAGGGACGTGAATCAGCCCCAGCATTTT | . | TRBJ1-5 | . | TRBV15
CASSPTDTSRGGEKLFF | TGTGCCAGCAGTCCAACGGACACCTCACGAGGGGGTGAAAAACTGTTTTTT | medium-sized | TRBJ1-4 | . | TRBV27
CASSLSSGREYEQYF | TGTGCCAGCAGCTTATCTAGCGGGAGAGAGTACGAGCAGTACTTC | once | TRBJ2-7 | TRBD2 | TRBV11-3
CSVVSGSSYEQYF | TGCAGCGTTGTGAGCGGGAGCTCCTACGAGCAGTACTTC | few | TRBJ2-7 | TRBD2 | TRBV29-1
CASSFGVRTSTYEQYF | TGTGCCAGCAGTTTTGGTGTTAGGACTTCGACCTACGAGCAGTACTTC | medium-sized | TRBJ2-7 | . | TRBV28
CASSEPGTDTQYF | TGTGCCAGCTCTGAACCAGGAACAGATACGCAGTATTTT | . | TRBJ2-3 | . | TRBV6-5
CATSREGGEGPTEAFF | TGTGCCACCAGCAGAGAGGGGGGAGAGGGACCCACTGAAGCTTTCTTT | . | TRBJ1-1 | . | TRBV15
CASSPGQGGSGANVLTF | TGTGCCAGCAGCCCAGGACAGGGGGGGTCTGGGGCCAACGTCCTGACTTTC | few | TRBJ2-6 | TRBD1 | TRBV5-5
CASSGIGDTEAFF | TGCGCCAGCAGCGGGATAGGGGACACTGAAGCTTTCTTT | few | TRBJ1-1 | . | TRBV5-1
CASSLAVAGGVGNEQFF | TGTGCCAGCAGCTTAGCGGTAGCGGGAGGAGTTGGGAATGAGCAGTTCTTC | . | TRBJ2-1 | TRBD2 | TRBV7-9
CASSPGIGEGYEQYF | TGTGCCAGCAGCCCCGGGATCGGGGAGGGATACGAGCAGTACTTC | . | TRBJ2-7 | TRBD2 | TRBV7-3
CASSERAGSYEQYF | TGTGCCAGCAGTGAAAGGGCCGGATCCTACGAGCAGTACTTC | . | TRBJ2-7 | . | TRBV6-1
CASSPPGRHDEQFF | TGCGCCAGCAGCCCCCCGGGAAGACACGATGAGCAGTTCTTC | . | TRBJ2-1 | . | TRBV4-1
CASSGDRGDYGYTF | TGTGCCAGCAGTGGGGACAGGGGTGACTATGGCTACACCTTC | few | TRBJ1-2 | TRBD1 | TRBV2
CASSQVETQYF | TGTGCCAGCAGCCAAGTAGAGACCCAGTACTTC | . | TRBJ2-5 | . | TRBV14
CASRNRTVMNTEAFF | TGTGCCAGCAGGAACCGGACGGTCATGAACACTGAAGCTTTCTTT | . | TRBJ1-1 | . | TRBV6-6
CASSYSRDSYEQYF | TGTGCCAGCAGTTACTCGAGGGATTCCTACGAGCAGTACTTC | . | TRBJ2-7 | . | TRBV6-6
CASSSRTLSTDTQYF | TGTGCCAGCAGTTCACGGACACTGAGCACAGATACGCAGTATTTT | few | TRBJ2-3 | . | TRBV27
CASSSSPGAYRNEKLFF | TGCGCCAGCAGCTCCTCTCCAGGGGCCTACCGAAATGAAAAACTGTTTTTT | . | TRBJ1-4 | . | TRBV5-1
CASRQPSDYQRELYEQYF | TGCGCCAGCCGCCAGCCCTCGGACTACCAGCGGGAGCTCTACGAGCAGTACTTC | . | TRBJ2-7 | TRBD2 | TRBV23-1
CASSLNRDIGNEQFF | TGTGCCAGCAGCTTAAACCGGGACATAGGGAATGAGCAGTTCTTC | . | TRBJ2-1 | . | TRBV7-3
CASSHKGLAEETQYF | TGCGCCAGCAGCCATAAGGGGCTAGCGGAAGAGACCCAGTACTTC | . | TRBJ2-5 | TRBD2 | TRBV5-1
CASSLTGATNEKLFF | TGTGCCAGCAGCCTAACAGGTGCAACTAATGAAAAACTGTTTTTT | . | TRBJ1-4 | . | TRBV16
CASSLPGSGGMNTEAFF | TGCGCCAGCAGCTTGCCAGGGAGTGGTGGCATGAACACTGAAGCTTTCTTT | . | TRBJ1-1 | . | TRBV5-1
CASSLAGTSGRKQFF | TGTGCCAGCAGCTTAGCCGGGACTAGCGGGAGGAAGCAGTTCTTC | . | TRBJ2-1 | TRBD2 | TRBV7-9
CASSPGLAGVSVDTQYF | TGTGCCAGCAGCCCTGGACTAGCGGGAGTATCGGTAGATACGCAGTATTTT | medium-sized | TRBJ2-3 | TRBD2 | TRBV5-5
CASSFSHKPSGANVLTF | TGTGCCAGCAGCTTTTCGCACAAACCCTCTGGGGCCAACGTCCTGACTTTC | few | TRBJ2-6 | . | TRBV7-3
CSVFQGVYSYEQYF | TGCAGCGTCTTCCAAGGGGTTTACTCCTACGAGCAGTACTTC | . | TRBJ2-7 | . | TRBV29-1
CASSPTLVRDRGNEAYGYTF | TGTGCCAGCAGTCCCACTCTAGTGAGGGACAGGGGTAATGAAGCCTATGGCTACACCTTC | . | TRBJ1-2 | TRBD1 | TRBV27
CASSAEISGRVDEQYF | TGTGCCAGCAGTGCCGAAATTAGCGGGAGGGTCGACGAGCAGTACTTC | medium-sized | TRBJ2-7 | TRBD2 | TRBV6-1
CASSLINEKLFF | TGTGCCAGCAGCTTAATAAATGAAAAACTGTTTTTT | . | TRBJ1-4 | . | TRBV2
CASSQGGAPTNEQFF | TGTGCCAGCAGCCAAGGGGGCGCCCCTACAAATGAGCAGTTCTTC | few | TRBJ2-1 | TRBD1 | TRBV27
CASSYSKTGVNQPQHF | TGTGCCAGCAGTTACTCGAAGACAGGGGTCAATCAGCCCCAGCATTTT | few | TRBJ1-5 | TRBD1 | TRBV6-6
CASGLGTEAFF | TGTGCTAGTGGTTTAGGGACTGAAGCTTTCTTT | few | TRBJ1-1 | . | TRBV12-5
CASSLAVSGSRETQYF | TGTGCCAGCAGCTTGGCGGTTAGCGGGAGCCGAGAGACCCAGTACTTC | . | TRBJ2-5 | TRBD2 | TRBV7-6
CASSPTLGEQYF | TGTGCCAGCTCACCTACACTAGGGGAGCAGTACTTC | . | TRBJ2-7 | . | TRBV18
CASSQRTSGRTGELFF | TGTGCCAGCAGCCAACGGACTAGCGGGAGAACCGGGGAGCTGTTTTTT | . | TRBJ2-2 | TRBD2 | TRBV7-6
CASSLSSPGELFF | TGTGCCAGCAGTTTATCCAGCCCCGGGGAGCTGTTTTTT | medium-sized | TRBJ2-2 | . | TRBV27
CASSLAGASRYEQYF | TGTGCCAGCAGCTTAGCGGGTGCTAGCCGCTACGAGCAGTACTTC | . | TRBJ2-7 | . | TRBV7-8